This T cell receptor (beta chain) was captured by sequencing in a study of T cell repertoires in cytomegalovirus infection. Turning to the study itself: Shared public TCR beta signatures pointed to both CMV infection and a matching HLA type.

CDR1 MGHRA and CDR2 YSYEKL come from the germline V gene. V shed 5 bases and J 4 bases; nucleotides not matched to a gene: 10. The CDR3 is 16 amino acids. As regards this clonotype: Its target is unknown.

Via MiXCR, TCRdb re-called the reads, giving one row per CDR3 protein. The sample carries roughly 160,000 distinct CDR3 sequences, less than 25% recorded once. Study results and limitations: The ex vivo response was dominated by HLA-C-restricted CMV-specific TCR beta clonotypes.

The V gene is TRBV4-1, the J gene TRBJ1-4; the match to TRBD1 covers 7 bases. The sample in question was CD8+ T cells from cultured PBMCs, obtained from culture after CMV antigen stimulation. This TCR derives from a human donor in good health (CMV status not recorded). Some clones in this sample may be carry-over from other donors' samples. CDR3 coding DNA: TGCGCCAGCAGCATACTATCCGGGACAGTTAATGAAAAACTGTTTTTT. This codes for CASSILSGTVNEKLFF.